The next 20 T cell receptor beta chains were all read from a single sample in a study of regulatory T cells in long-lasting Graves disease. The time point here: newly diagnosed GD, antithyroid drugs for less than 3 months. The TCR library was prepared using RNA isolated from PBMCs. TCR beta libraries were built with iRepertoire HTBI primers and Arm-PCR of CDR3 regions. TCRdb reprocessed the multiplex PCR reads via MiXCR and lists one record per CDR3 protein. The sample shows some 340,000 distinct CDR3 sequences, 12% of them seen only once. These data were also filed under a second study, of T cells in Graves' hyperthyroidism and ophthalmopathy.

Sequencing used peripheral blood mononuclear cells (PBMCs), obtained at new diagnosis, from a patient treated with antithyroid drugs. The receptors originated from a woman in her late teens or twenties with Graves disease.

V gene TRBV20-1 combines with J gene TRBJ1-2, with D possibly matching TRBD1 (6 bases). Germline V gene sequence: CDR1 DFQATT, CDR2 SNEGSKA (reference sequence). This CDR3 spans 14 amino acids. Trimming shortened V by 3 bases and J by 3 bases, and 14 bases separated the two germline ends. Here the CDR3 DNA reads TGCAGTGCTAGCGAGACAGGAAGAGACTATGGCTACACCTTC. Amino acids: CSASETGRDYGYTF.

The chain joins TRBV18 to TRBJ1-3, with D possibly being TRBD1 (5 bases). CDR1 KGHSH and CDR2 LQKENI come from the germline V gene. V was clipped by 6 bases and J by 2 bases, with 17 bases between them. This CDR3 spans 16 amino acids. The CDR3: CASSPAPGLTGNTIYF. CDR3 sequence (DNA): TGTGCCAGCTCGCCGGCGCCAGGGCTGACTGGAAACACCATATATTTT.

V and J are TRBV19 and TRBJ2-4; 16 bases align to TRBD2. The germline CDR1 and CDR2 sequences are LNHDA and SQIVND (reference sequence). The CDR3 sequence is 18 residues long. V shed 2 bases and J 6 bases; nucleotides not matched to a gene: 7. The CDR3 region has the DNA TGTGCCAGTAGTATAACCGGGACTAGCGGGAGGGCAGGAAACATTCAGTACTTC. It specifies CASSITGTSGRAGNIQYF.

This clonotype was picked up a small number of times. V and J are TRBV29-1 and TRBJ2-5, with D perhaps matching TRBD2 (5 bases). The CDR3 length is 14 residues. V was pared by 6 bases and J by 1 base, with 15 bases between. CDR1 SQVTM and CDR2 ANQGSEA come from the germline V gene. The CDR3 coding sequence is TGCAGCGTCGGACCAGGACTCCTCCAAGAGACCCAGTACTTC. Its protein is CSVGPGLLQETQYF.

This clonotype was recorded many times. The rearrangement links TRBV6-2 or TRBV6-3 to TRBJ1-6, with 12 nucleotides matching TRBD1. Trimming took 5 bases from V and 9 from J; bases not matched to a gene: 2. Germline-derived CDR1 and CDR2 are MNHEY and SVGEGT. This CDR3 has 14 amino acids. CDR3 residues: CASSRDRGLSPLHF. The CDR3 DNA reads TGTGCCAGCAGTCGGGACAGGGGGCTTTCACCCCTCCACTTT.

The table lists this clonotype with many counts. The chain joins TRBV7-2 to TRBJ2-7; TRBD2 matches 7 bases. Trimming cost V 5 bases and J 5 bases; bases outside gene matches: 9. The CDR3 spans 14 residues. Germline CDR1 reads SGHTA; CDR2 reads FQGNSA. The CDR3: CASSPYYREDEQYF. In nucleotides, the CDR3 is TGTGCCAGCAGCCCCTATTACCGGGAGGACGAGCAGTACTTC. Supplemented by reference TRBV7-2 and TRBJ2-7, the full variable domain reads GAGVSQSPSNKVTEKGKDVELRCDPISGHTALYWYRQSLGQGLEFLIYFQGNSAPDKSGLPSDRFSAERTGGSVSTLTIQRTQQEDSAVYLCASSPYYREDEQYFGPGTRLTVT.

CDR3 sequence reads: CASHRNYNSPLHF. The DNA for the CDR3 is TGTGCCAGTCACAGGAATTATAATTCACCCCTCCACTTT. The V and J genes are TRBV2 and TRBJ1-6, with D tentatively TRBD1 (5 bases). V lost 9 bases to trimming and J lost 4 bases, with 10 bases between them. CDR3 length: 13 residues. CDR1 and CDR2 (germline): SNHLY, FYNNEI.

The gene calls are TRBV7-8 and TRBJ2-1, with TRBD2 matching over 9 bases. The trim removed 5 bases at V and 9 bases at J, leaving 8 bases unmatched. The CDR3 is made up of 14 amino acids. Germline-derived CDR1 and CDR2 are SGHVS and FQNEAQ. The CDR3 sequence: CASSIRLADGEQFF. As DNA, the CDR3 is TGTGCCAGCAGCATAAGACTAGCGGACGGTGAGCAGTTCTTC.

This clonotype came up many times. This sequence joins TRBV10-3 and TRBJ2-7; D tentatively fits TRBD1 or TRBD2 (5 bases each). Trimming took off 7 bases at V and 2 bases at J, with 15 bases between the two ends. Germline lookup yields CDR1 ENHRY and CDR2 SYGVKD. CDR3 size: 14 residues. The CDR3 nucleotides are TGTGCCATCAAGTCCGGGACCACGACCTACGAGCAGTACTTC. Translation gives CAIKSGTTTYEQYF.

This clonotype was found many times. This chain connects TRBV11-2 to TRBJ1-1; no definite D call. V lost 3 bases to trimming and J lost 7 bases, with 15 bases between them. Germline CDR1 is SGHAT and CDR2 is FQNNGV. CDR3 length: 14 amino acids. CDR3 sequence (DNA): TGTGCCAGCAGCTTTAAAGGTCTCGCCCATGAAGCTTTCTTT. Translated, it gives CASSFKGLAHEAFF.

The V gene is TRBV13, the J gene TRBJ2-1, with D maybe TRBD2 (7 bases). Per germline, CDR1 PRHDT and CDR2 FYEKMQ (reference sequence). The CDR3 has 14 residues. The germline V and J ends were trimmed by 3 bases and 8 bases, with 14 bases remaining between them. The CDR3 coding sequence is TGTGCCAGCAGCTTGGTAGGGGGGGAGTATGAGCAGTTCTTC. This codes for CASSLVGGEYEQFF.

The sample holds many counts of this clonotype. V and J are TRBV7-9 and TRBJ2-1; 7 nucleotides match TRBD2. Germline CDR1 is SEHNR and CDR2 is FQNEAQ (reference sequence). CDR3 size: 15 residues. The V segment lost 1 base and the J segment 8 bases; nucleotides outside the gene matches: 8. Here the CDR3 reads CASSLVGAGFYEQFF. CDR3 DNA sequence: TGTGCCAGCAGCTTAGTTGGAGCGGGGTTCTATGAGCAGTTCTTC.

This clonotype was detected ten times or more. The chain joins TRBV6-1 to TRBJ2-5; D perhaps matches TRBD2 (6 bases). Trimming pared 6 bases from V and 0 bases from J, leaving 8 bases between. Germline V gene data show CDR1 as MNHNS and CDR2 as SASEGT. The CDR3 runs 13 residues. CDR3 nucleotides: TGTGCCAGCAGGACTAGACACCAAGAGACCCAGTACTTC. This codes for CASRTRHQETQYF.

J is TRBJ1-3 and V is TRBV19; D not certain. The germline V gene has CDR1 LNHDA and CDR2 SQIVND (reference sequence). The CDR3 covers 16 residues. V dropped 6 bases and J dropped 0 bases, with 15 bases sitting between them. CDR3 in amino acids: CASRAPQSSSGNTIYF. The CDR3 nucleotides read TGTGCCAGTAGAGCACCCCAGTCAAGCTCTGGAAACACCATATATTTT. The full variable domain, with the rest looked up from reference TRBV19 and TRBJ1-3, is DGGITQSPKYLFRKEGQNVTLSCEQNLNHDAMYWYRQDPGQGLRLIYYSQIVNDFQKGDIAEGYSVSREKKESFPLTVTSAQKNPTAFYLCASRAPQSSSGNTIYFGEGSWLTVV.

V gene TRBV5-4 combines with J gene TRBJ1-5; tentatively, D is TRBD1 (5 bases). The CDR3 covers 13 residues. Trimming shortened V by 0 bases and J by 11 bases, and 12 bases separated the two germline ends. CDR1 and CDR2 from the germline V gene are SGHNT and YYREEE (reference sequence). CDR3 coding DNA: TGTGCCAGCAGCTTGGCCGGCGGGGGTACCCAGCATTTT. Encoded protein: CASSLAGGGTQHF.

This clonotype came up many times. The chain employs TRBV7-2 and TRBJ2-1; 7 bases match TRBD1. The V and J ends lost 5 bases and 1 base, in that order; junction bases with no gene match: 2. The CDR3 totals 14 residues. Germline V gene data show CDR1 as SGHTA and CDR2 as FQGNSA. The CDR3 DNA reads TGTGCCAGCAGCCGACAGGGTTCCTACAATGAGCAGTTCTTC. It is translated as CASSRQGSYNEQFF.

This clonotype showed up many times. The V gene is TRBV15, the J gene TRBJ2-2; D perhaps matches TRBD2 (6 bases). CDR1 and CDR2 from the germline V gene are LNHNV and YYDKDF (reference sequence). This CDR3 region has 17 residues. V lost 5 bases and J lost 4, with 20 bases in between. The CDR3 region is CATSRYGERGSTGELFF. In DNA, the CDR3 is TGTGCCACCAGCCGCTACGGAGAACGGGGGAGCACCGGGGAGCTGTTTTTT.

The rearrangement uses TRBV28 and TRBJ1-2; D is ambiguous. Trimming left V 1 base short and J 0 bases short, with 9 bases between. Per germline, CDR1 MDHEN and CDR2 SYDVKM. The CDR3 has 15 amino acids. CDR3 sequence (DNA): TGTGCCAGCAGTTTATTTGCGGTAGCTAACTATGGCTACACCTTC. This translates into CASSLFAVANYGYTF.

This clonotype appeared many times. This chain links TRBV2 with TRBJ2-7; 8 bases line up with TRBD1. Germline V gene sequence: CDR1 SNHLY, CDR2 FYNNEI. The CDR3 has 14 residues. Losses at the gene ends were 7 bases for V and 1 base for J; bases not matched to a gene: 6. In nucleotides, the CDR3 is TGTGCCAGCACTCCCCGGACAGGGTCCTACGAGCAGTACTTC. This gives the protein CASTPRTGSYEQYF.

The rearrangement joins TRBV15 to TRBJ2-1; possibly TRBD1 or TRBD2 for D (6 bases each). Trimming removed 5 bases at V and 4 bases at J, with 12 bases between. This CDR3 has 14 amino acids. Germline CDR1 LNHNV, CDR2 YYDKDF (reference sequence). This CDR3 is CATSSQGLYNEQFF. CDR3 coding DNA: TGTGCCACCAGCTCACAGGGACTTTACAATGAGCAGTTCTTC.